Below, 7 T cell receptor beta chains from the same sample are listed, as sequenced in a study of T cells in Graves' hyperthyroidism and ophthalmopathy. RNA transcripts provided the source from which TCR beta CDR3 regions were amplified. First-round RT-PCR of the TCR CDR3 relied on the HTBI primer set. TCRdb called the multiplex PCR reads again in MiXCR, with one record for every CDR3 protein. Here the sample spans about 380,000 distinct CDR3 sequences, roughly 13% being singletons. Sequencing input: blood. These receptors all stem from a young man with Graves' hyperthyroidism that later progressed to Graves' ophthalmopathy.

At least ten counts were recorded for this clonotype. The V call is TRBV3-1, the J call TRBJ1-1, with 8 bases lining up with TRBD1. Germline loops: CDR1 LGHDT, CDR2 YNNKEL (reference sequence). The CDR3 is 15 residues long. Unmatched junction bases numbered 14, after V lost 4 bases and J lost 10 bases. The CDR3 region has the DNA TGTGCCAGCAGCCGCACGGACAGGGAGTTTCTTGGAGCTTTCTTT. Amino acids: CASSRTDREFLGAFF.

This clonotype appeared many times. This chain joins TRBV7-8 and TRBJ2-1, with 7 positions matching TRBD2. V was pared by 7 bases and J by 0 bases, with 6 bases of the junction left unmatched. Germline CDR1 SGHVS, CDR2 FQNEAQ. The CDR3 runs 15 residues. The CDR3 DNA follows: TGTGCCAGCATGCGGCGGGGGAGCTCCTACAATGAGCAGTTCTTC. This encodes CASMRRGSSYNEQFF.

This clonotype is a singleton in its sample. A much bigger clone sits one base away, suggesting this may be a read error. J is TRBJ2-1 and V is TRBV5-1; 10 bases agree with TRBD1. The CDR3 has 16 residues. The germline V gene encodes CDR1 SGHRS and CDR2 YFSETQ. CDR3 sequence reads: CASSGNRDRGANEQSF. CDR3 DNA: TGTGCCAGCAGCGGAAACCGGGACAGGGGCGCCAATGAGCAGTCCTTC.

In this sample, this clonotype turned up a few times. The rearrangement links TRBV6-5 to TRBJ1-2; D might be TRBD1 (6 bases). Trimming removed 2 bases at V and 2 bases at J, with 9 bases between. CDR3 length: 14 residues. Per germline, CDR1 MNHEY and CDR2 SVGAGI. In DNA form, the CDR3 reads TGTGCCAGCAGTTACCCCGGACAGAACTATGGCTACACCTTC. Translated, it gives CASSYPGQNYGYTF.

The rearrangement links TRBV4-1 to TRBJ1-1; D call uncertain. This CDR3 has 16 residues. Per germline, CDR1 MGHRA and CDR2 YSYEKL. Between the trimmed V and J ends, which lost 0 bases and 5 bases, there was a span of 16 bases. The CDR3 region is CASSQEVASRLTEAFF. The CDR3 coding sequence is TGCGCCAGCAGCCAAGAAGTCGCCAGTCGGCTGACTGAAGCTTTCTTT.

This clonotype has a count of ten or more. This chain connects TRBV20-1 to TRBJ1-4; D remains unclear. The CDR3 sequence is 14 residues long. V shed 1 base and J shed 7 bases, with 13 bases lying between them. The V gene's germline CDR1 is DFQATT and CDR2 SNEGSKA (reference sequence). The CDR3 nucleotides read TGCAGTGCTAGAGTCGGTGGACCGGTTGAAAAACTGTTTTTT. Protein: CSARVGGPVEKLFF.

There are a few counts of this clonotype. This rearrangement joins TRBV2 to TRBJ2-7; D is ambiguous. Germline V gives CDR1 SNHLY, CDR2 FYNNEI. V was pared by 0 bases and J by 0 bases, with 15 bases between. This CDR3 is built from 17 residues. The CDR3 DNA sequence: TGTGCCAGCAGTGAAGCGCTGGGGTCCACCAGCTCCTACGAGCAGTACTTC. It is translated as CASSEALGSTSSYEQYF.